This T cell receptor beta chain was identified in a study of blood T cells in healthy people across ages. Study findings and constraints: Per million T cells, TCR beta diversity dropped about linearly as age rose.

CDR3 size: 12 residues. V shed 2 bases and J shed 6 bases, with 9 bases lying between them. The germline gives CDR1 DFQATT, CDR2 SNEGSKA (reference sequence). This clonotype was seen only once. Its antigen remains unidentified. A sample-barcoded 5' primer and a J-beta primer mix were used in a second PCR of about 7 to 12 cycles. With 12 random nucleotides, a template-switch adaptor tagged each individual cDNA molecule. MiXCR, applied by TCRdb to the 5' RACE reads, yields one record per CDR3 protein. The repertoire holds hundreds of thousands of distinct CDR3 sequences, under 50% seen once, with 13% in the top ten.

This TCR derives from a man in his thirties or forties in good health. This rearrangement joins TRBV20-1 to TRBJ2-3; a weak D match, TRBD2 (5 bases). The sample was blood. CDR3 residues: CSARSGVDTQYF. CDR3 nucleotide sequence: TGCAGTGCTAGATCCGGGGTTGATACGCAGTATTTT.